This paragraph covers one TCR beta chain sequence. This specimen belongs to a study of OX40 agonist ivuxolimab in advanced cancers. This CDR3 is 15 amino acids long. CDR1 and CDR2 from the germline V gene are SGHAT and FQNNGV. The J segment lost 1 base and the V segment lost 4 bases, leaving 6 bases of the junction unmatched. The assay was immunoSEQ multiplex PCR, and TCRdb's table has in-frame clones only and misses some. The sample yields roughly 67,000 clones, about 89% seen once. The source was CD4+ or CD8+ T cells sorted from blood, collected in a trial of the OX40 agonist ivuxolimab. The source is an adult with an advanced solid tumor such as melanoma, head and neck, liver or kidney cancer. V gene TRBV11-2 combines with J gene TRBJ1-1; 7 bases are a match to TRBD1. The CDR3 is CASSSLGQPNTEAFF. The CDR3 nucleotides read TGTGCCAGCAGCTCATTGGGACAGCCGAACACTGAAGCTTTCTTT. Together with reference TRBV11-2 and TRBJ1-1, the CDR3 gives the full variable domain: EAGVAQSPRYKIIEKRQSVAFWCNPISGHATLYWYQQILGQGPKLLIQFQNNGVVDDSQLPKDRFSAERLKGVDSTLKIQPAKLEDSAVYLCASSSLGQPNTEAFFGQGTRLTVV.